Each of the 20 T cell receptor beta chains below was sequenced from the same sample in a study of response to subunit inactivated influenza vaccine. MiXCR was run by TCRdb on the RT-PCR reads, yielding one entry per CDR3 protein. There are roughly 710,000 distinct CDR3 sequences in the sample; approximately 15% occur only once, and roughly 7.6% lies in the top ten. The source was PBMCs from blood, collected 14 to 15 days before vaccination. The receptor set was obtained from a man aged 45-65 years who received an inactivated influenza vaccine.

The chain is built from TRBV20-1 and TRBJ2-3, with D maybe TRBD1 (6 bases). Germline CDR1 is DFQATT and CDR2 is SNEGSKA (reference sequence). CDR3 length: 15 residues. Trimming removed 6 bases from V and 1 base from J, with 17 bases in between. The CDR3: CSANSRGKGTDTQYF. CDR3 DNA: TGCAGTGCGAATTCCAGGGGAAAGGGCACAGATACGCAGTATTTT.

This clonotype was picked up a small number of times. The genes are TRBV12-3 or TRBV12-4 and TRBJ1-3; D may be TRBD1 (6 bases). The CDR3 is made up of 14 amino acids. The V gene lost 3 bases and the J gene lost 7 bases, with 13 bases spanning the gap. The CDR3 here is CASSLGGGWNTIYF. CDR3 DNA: TGTGCCAGCAGTTTGGGGGGCGGTTGGAACACCATATATTTT.

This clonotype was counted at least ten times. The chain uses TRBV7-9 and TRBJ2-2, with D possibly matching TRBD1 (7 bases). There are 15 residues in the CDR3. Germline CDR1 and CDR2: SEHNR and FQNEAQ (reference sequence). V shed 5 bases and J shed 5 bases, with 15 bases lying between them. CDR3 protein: CASSTLTGRTGELFF. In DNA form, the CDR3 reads TGTGCCAGCAGCACTTTGACAGGGAGGACCGGGGAGCTGTTTTTT. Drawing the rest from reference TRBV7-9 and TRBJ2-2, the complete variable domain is DTGVSQNPRHKITKRGQNVTFRCDPISEHNRLYWYRQTLGQGPEFLTYFQNEAQLEKSRLLSDRFSAERPKGSFSTLEIQRTEQGDSAMYLCASSTLTGRTGELFFGEGSRLTVL.

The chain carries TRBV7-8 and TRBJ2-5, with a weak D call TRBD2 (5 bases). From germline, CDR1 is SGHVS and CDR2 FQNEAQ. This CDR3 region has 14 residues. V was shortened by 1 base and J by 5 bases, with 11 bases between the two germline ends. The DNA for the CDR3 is TGTGCCAGCAGCTTAGAAGGGAGTGGGGAGACCCAGTACTTC. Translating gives CASSLEGSGETQYF.

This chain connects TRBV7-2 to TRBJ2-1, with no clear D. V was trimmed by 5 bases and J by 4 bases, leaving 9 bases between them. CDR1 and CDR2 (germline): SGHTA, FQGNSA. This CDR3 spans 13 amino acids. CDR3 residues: CASSALGYNEQFF. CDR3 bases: TGTGCCAGCAGCGCTCTGGGATACAATGAGCAGTTCTTC.

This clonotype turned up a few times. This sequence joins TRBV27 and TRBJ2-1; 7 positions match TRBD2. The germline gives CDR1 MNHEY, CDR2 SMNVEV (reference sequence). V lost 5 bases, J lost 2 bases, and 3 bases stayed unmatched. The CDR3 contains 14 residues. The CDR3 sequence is CASSRLAAYNEQFF. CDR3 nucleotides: TGTGCCAGCAGTCGCCTAGCGGCCTACAATGAGCAGTTCTTC.

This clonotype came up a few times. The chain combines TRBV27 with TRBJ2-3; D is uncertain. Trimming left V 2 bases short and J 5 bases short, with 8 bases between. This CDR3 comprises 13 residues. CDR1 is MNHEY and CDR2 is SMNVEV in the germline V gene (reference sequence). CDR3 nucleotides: TGTGCCAGCAGTTTACGCCCTGGAGATACGCAGTATTTT. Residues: CASSLRPGDTQYF.

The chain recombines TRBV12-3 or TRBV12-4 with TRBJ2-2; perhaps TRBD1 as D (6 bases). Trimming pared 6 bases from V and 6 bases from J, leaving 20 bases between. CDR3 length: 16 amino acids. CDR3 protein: CASSPSWDINPGELFF. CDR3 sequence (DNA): TGTGCCAGCAGCCCCTCCTGGGACATAAATCCCGGGGAGCTGTTTTTT.

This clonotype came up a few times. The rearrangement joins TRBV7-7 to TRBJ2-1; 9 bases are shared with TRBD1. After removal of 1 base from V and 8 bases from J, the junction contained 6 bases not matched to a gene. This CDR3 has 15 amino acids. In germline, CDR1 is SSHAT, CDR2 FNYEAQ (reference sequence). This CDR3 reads CASSLGGTGSDEQFF. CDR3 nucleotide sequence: TGTGCCAGCAGCTTAGGAGGGACAGGGAGCGATGAGCAGTTCTTC.

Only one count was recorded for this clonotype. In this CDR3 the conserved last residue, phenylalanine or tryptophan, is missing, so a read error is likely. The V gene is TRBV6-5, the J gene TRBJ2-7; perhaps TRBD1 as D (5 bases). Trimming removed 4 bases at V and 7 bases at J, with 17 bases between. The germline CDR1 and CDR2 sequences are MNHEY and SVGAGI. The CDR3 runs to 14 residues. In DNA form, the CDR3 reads TGTGCCAGCAGTTTTACAGGCCCAACGGCGGAGCAGTACTTA. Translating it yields CASSFTGPTAEQYL.

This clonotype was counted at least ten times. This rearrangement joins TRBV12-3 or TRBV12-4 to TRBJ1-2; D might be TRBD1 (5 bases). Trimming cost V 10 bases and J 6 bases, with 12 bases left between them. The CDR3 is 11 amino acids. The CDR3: CANLGDHGYTF. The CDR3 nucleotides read TGTGCCAATCTGGGGGACCATGGCTACACCTTC.

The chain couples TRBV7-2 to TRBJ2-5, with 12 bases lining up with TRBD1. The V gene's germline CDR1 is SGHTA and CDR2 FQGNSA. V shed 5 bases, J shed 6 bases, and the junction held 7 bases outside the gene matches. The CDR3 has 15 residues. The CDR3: CASSLGTGGGQTQYF. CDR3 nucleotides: TGTGCCAGCAGCCTCGGGACAGGGGGCGGACAGACCCAGTACTTC.

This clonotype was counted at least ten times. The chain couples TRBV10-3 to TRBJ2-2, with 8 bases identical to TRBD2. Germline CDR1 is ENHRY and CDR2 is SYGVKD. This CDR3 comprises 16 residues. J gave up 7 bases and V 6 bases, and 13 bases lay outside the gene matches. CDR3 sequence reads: CAIRGGAGVKDGELFF. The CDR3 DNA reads TGTGCCATCAGGGGAGGAGCGGGAGTTAAGGACGGGGAGCTGTTTTTT.

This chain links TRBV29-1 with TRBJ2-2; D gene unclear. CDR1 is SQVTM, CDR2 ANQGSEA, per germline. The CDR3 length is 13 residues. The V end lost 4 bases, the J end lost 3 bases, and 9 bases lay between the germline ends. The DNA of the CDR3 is TGCAGCGTTGTAGTGGCCGACACCGGGGAGCTGTTTTTT. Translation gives CSVVVADTGELFF.

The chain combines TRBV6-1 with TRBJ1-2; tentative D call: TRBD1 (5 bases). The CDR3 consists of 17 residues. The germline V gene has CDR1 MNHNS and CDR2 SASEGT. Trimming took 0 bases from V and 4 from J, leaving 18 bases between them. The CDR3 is CASSEAGGAAGLYGYTF. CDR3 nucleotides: TGTGCCAGCAGTGAAGCGGGAGGGGCCGCGGGTCTCTATGGCTACACCTTC.

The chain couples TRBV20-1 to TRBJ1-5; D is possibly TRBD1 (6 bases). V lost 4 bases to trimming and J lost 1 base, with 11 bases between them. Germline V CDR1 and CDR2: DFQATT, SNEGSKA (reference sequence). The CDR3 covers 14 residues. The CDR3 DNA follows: TGCAGTGCTATATGGGGGCACAGCAATCAGCCCCAGCATTTT. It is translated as CSAIWGHSNQPQHF.

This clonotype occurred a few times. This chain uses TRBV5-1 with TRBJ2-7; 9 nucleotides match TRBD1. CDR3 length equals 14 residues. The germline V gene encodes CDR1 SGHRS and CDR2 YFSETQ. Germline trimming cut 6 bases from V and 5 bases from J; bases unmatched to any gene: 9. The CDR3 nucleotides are TGCGCCAGCAAGTTACAAGGGACAGGGAACGAGCAGTACTTC. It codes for CASKLQGTGNEQYF.

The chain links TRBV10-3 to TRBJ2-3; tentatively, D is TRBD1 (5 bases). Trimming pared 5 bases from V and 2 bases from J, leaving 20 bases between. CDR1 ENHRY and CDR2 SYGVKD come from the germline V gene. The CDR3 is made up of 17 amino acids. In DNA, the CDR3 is TGTGCCATCAGTAAACAGGTCGGGCAGGGCTCCACAGATACGCAGTATTTT. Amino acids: CAISKQVGQGSTDTQYF.

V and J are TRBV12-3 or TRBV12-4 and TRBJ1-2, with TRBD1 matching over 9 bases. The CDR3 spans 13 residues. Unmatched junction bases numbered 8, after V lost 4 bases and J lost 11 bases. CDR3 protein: CASSSYRDRDYTF. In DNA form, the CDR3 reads TGTGCCAGCAGTTCTTACCGGGACAGGGATTACACCTTC.

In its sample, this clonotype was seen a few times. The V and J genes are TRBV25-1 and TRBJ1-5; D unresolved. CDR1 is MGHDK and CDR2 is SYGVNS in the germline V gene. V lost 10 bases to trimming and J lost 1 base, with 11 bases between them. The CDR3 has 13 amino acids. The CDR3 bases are TGTGCCACACGGGCAGCAAGCAATCAGCCCCAGCATTTT. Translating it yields CATRAASNQPQHF.